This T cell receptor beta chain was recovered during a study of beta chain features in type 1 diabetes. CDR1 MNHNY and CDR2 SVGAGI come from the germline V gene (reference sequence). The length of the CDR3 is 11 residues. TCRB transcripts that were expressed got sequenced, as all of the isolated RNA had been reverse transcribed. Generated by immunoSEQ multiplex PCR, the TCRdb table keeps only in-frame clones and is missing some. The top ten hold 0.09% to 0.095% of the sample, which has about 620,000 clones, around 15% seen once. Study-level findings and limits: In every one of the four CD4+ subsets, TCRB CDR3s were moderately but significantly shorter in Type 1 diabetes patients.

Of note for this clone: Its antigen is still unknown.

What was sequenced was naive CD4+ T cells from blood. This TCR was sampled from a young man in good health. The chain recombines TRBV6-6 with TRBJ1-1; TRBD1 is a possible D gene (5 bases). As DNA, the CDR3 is TGTGCGGACACCCGGAACACTGAAGCTTTCTTT. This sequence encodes CADTRNTEAFF.